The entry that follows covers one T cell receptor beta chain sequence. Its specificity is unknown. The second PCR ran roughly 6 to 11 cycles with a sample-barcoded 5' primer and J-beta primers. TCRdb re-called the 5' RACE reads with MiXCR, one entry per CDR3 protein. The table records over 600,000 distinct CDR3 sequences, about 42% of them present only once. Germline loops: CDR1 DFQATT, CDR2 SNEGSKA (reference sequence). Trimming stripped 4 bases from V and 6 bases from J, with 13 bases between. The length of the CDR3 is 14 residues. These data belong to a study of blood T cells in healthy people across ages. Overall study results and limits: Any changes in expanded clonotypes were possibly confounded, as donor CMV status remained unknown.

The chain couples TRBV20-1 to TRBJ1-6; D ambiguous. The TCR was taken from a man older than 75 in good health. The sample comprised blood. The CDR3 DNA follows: TGCAGTGCTAAGGTCGAAGGGCCTAATTCACCCCTCCACTTT. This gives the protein CSAKVEGPNSPLHF.